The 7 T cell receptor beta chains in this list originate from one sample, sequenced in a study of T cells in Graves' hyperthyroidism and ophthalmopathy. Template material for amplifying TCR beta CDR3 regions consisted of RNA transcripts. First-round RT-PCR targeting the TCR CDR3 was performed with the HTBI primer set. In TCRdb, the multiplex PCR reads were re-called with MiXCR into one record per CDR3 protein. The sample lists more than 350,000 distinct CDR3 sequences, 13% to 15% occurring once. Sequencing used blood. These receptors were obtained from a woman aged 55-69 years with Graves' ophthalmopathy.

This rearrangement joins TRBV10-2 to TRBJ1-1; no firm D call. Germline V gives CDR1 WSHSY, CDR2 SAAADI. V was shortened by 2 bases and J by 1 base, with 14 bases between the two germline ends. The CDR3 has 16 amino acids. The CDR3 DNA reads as TGCGCCAGCAGTGAGGAGGCCGTCCCGGGGAACACTGAAGCTTTCTTT. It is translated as CASSEEAVPGNTEAFF.

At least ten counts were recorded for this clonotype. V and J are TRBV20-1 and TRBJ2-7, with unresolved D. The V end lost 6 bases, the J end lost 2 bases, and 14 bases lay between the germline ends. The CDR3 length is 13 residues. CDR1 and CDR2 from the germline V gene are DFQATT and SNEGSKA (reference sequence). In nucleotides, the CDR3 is TGCAGTGCAAATCGTCGAAGCGCCTACGAGCAGTACTTC. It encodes CSANRRSAYEQYF.

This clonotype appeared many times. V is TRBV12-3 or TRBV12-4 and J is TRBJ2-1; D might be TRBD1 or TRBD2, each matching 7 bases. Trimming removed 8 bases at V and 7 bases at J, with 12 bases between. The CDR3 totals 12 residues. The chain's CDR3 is CASGQGGNEQFF. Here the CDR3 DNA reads TGTGCCAGCGGGCAGGGGGGGAATGAGCAGTTCTTC.

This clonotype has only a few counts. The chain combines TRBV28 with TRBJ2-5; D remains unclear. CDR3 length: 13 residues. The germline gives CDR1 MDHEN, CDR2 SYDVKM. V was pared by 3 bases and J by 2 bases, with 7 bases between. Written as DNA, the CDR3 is TGTGCCAGCAGTTTTAGGGAACAAGAGACCCAGTACTTC. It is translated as CASSFREQETQYF.

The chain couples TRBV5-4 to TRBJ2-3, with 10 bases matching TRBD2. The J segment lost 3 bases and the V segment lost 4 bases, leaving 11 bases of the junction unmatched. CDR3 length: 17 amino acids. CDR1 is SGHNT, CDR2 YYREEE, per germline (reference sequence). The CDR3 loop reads CASSPLRGSGGTDTQYF. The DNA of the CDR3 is TGTGCCAGCAGCCCTCTCCGGGGTAGCGGGGGGACAGATACGCAGTATTTT.

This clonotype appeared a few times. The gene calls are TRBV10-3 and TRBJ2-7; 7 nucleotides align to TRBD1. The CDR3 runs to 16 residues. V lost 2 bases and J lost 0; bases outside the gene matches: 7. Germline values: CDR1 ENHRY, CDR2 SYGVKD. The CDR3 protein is CAISEPGQASSYEQYF. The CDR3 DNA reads TGTGCCATCAGTGAGCCCGGACAGGCCAGCTCCTACGAGCAGTACTTC.

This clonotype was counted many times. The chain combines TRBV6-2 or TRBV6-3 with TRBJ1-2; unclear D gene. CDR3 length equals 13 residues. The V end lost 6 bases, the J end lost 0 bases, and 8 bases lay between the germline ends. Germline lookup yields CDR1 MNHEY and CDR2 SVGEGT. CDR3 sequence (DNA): TGTGCCAGCAGGGAGACCACTAACTATGGCTACACCTTC. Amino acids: CASRETTNYGYTF.